The 20 T cell receptor beta chains in this list originate from one sample, sequenced in a study of Ad26.COV2.S vaccination and SARS-CoV-2 variants (dated by TCRdb to 2020 to 2022). The label giving this sample's treatment or condition can be read as: over 15 received Ad26.COV2.S at low or high dose, single or two shots; several received placebo; per-sample allocation not given. For vaccine and placebo recipients, the sequenced repertoires came from samples collected on day 63 after the first injection. The method behind the library was the immunoSEQ multiplex PCR assay. TCRdb took over this immuneACCESS table, retaining in-frame rearrangements with V and J assigned. Such tables are incomplete; in checked studies, under half of the missing clones stem from an unresolved V gene, and the remainder is unexplained. The sample contains 400,000 to 500,000 clones, 89% of them found a single time. The ten largest clones add up to roughly 2.5% of the sample.

The sample consisted of peripheral blood, taken in a trial of Ad26.COV2.S vaccine versus placebo. The receptors were sampled from a person between 18 and 65 years old who received the Ad26.COV2.S COVID-19 vaccine or a placebo.

The rearrangement links TRBV19 to TRBJ2-4; D might be TRBD1 (5 bases). CDR1 and CDR2 (germline): LNHDA, SQIVND (reference sequence). This CDR3 is built from 14 residues. The ends were cut back, 5 bases at V and 8 bases at J, with 16 bases in the middle. In DNA, the CDR3 is TGTGCCAGTAGTCCCCAGGGCGCAGTGGACATTCAGTACTTC. Protein sequence: CASSPQGAVDIQYF.

The chain has TRBV5-6 and TRBJ1-2; TRBD1 might be the D (6 bases). The CDR3 covers 15 residues. The germline gives CDR1 SGHDT, CDR2 YYEEEE. The germline V and J ends were trimmed by 4 bases and 4 bases, with 17 bases remaining between them. The CDR3 is CASSPRRGSIYGYTF. The DNA for the CDR3 is TGTGCCAGCAGCCCACGAAGGGGGTCGATCTATGGCTACACCTTC.

This clone was found once. This chain joins TRBV7-2 and TRBJ1-1; D unresolved. The length of the CDR3 is 13 residues. Germline CDR1 is SGHTA and CDR2 is FQGNSA. Deletions cut 3 bases from V and 7 bases from J, with 12 bases between. This CDR3 is CASSFAEEIEAFF. Here the CDR3 DNA reads TGTGCCAGCAGCTTTGCCGAGGAAATTGAAGCTTTCTTT.

The chain is built from TRBV5-4 and TRBJ1-2, with D perhaps matching TRBD1 (5 bases). Trimming cost V 3 bases and J 8 bases, with 14 bases left between them. The CDR3 is 13 amino acids. Germline V gives CDR1 SGHNT, CDR2 YYREEE (reference sequence). The CDR3 DNA follows: TGTGCCAGCAGCTCCCCCCAGGGTTCGGGCTACACCTTC. This translates into CASSSPQGSGYTF.

The chain joins TRBV7-2 to TRBJ2-1, with 10 bases lining up with TRBD2. The CDR3 contains 17 residues. J was trimmed by 9 bases and V by 5 bases; bases with no gene match: 16. Germline assignment: CDR1 SGHTA and CDR2 FQGNSA. The CDR3: CASSRGGSGRAWGEQFF. The CDR3 nucleotides are TGTGCCAGCAGCCGCGGGGGGAGCGGGAGGGCCTGGGGTGAGCAGTTCTTC.

Remarks on this clone: The germline gene is not matched at one end of the junction; a read error may be the cause. At the DNA level, this CDR3 is encoded by other sequences in the same sample as well. The chain has TRBV7-2 and TRBJ2-2, with D perhaps assigned TRBD1 or TRBD2 (5 bases each). Germline CDR1 SGHTA, CDR2 FQGNSA. The CDR3 loop spans 13 amino acids. CDR3 bases: TGTGCCAGGTCCGGGACGGACACCGGAGAGCTGTTTTTT. As protein: CARSGTDTGELFF.

This clone has just a few counts. This chain links TRBV10-3 with TRBJ1-2, with 7 nucleotides matching TRBD1. Germline CDR1 reads ENHRY; CDR2 reads SYGVKD. V was pared by 5 bases and J by 3 bases, with 3 bases of the junction left unmatched. The CDR3 is 13 residues long. The CDR3 sequence: CAISTGTDYGYTF. For the CDR3, the DNA is TGTGCCATCAGTACCGGGACAGACTATGGCTACACCTTC.

This chain connects TRBV7-9 to TRBJ2-3; D is uncertain. Germline loops: CDR1 SEHNR, CDR2 FQNEAQ (reference sequence). This CDR3 is 15 amino acids long. The V gene lost 3 bases and the J gene lost 4 bases, with 14 bases spanning the gap. The CDR3 coding sequence is TGTGCCAGCAGCTTCCGTCCGGGTGGCCCAGATACGCAGTATTTT. Translated, it gives CASSFRPGGPDTQYF.

The V call is TRBV7-3, the J call TRBJ2-2; D is uncertain. V lost 2 bases, J lost 6 bases, and 10 bases lay in between. CDR1 is SGHTA and CDR2 is FQGTGA in the germline V gene. The CDR3 extends over 14 amino acids. The CDR3 here is CASSLLGRPGELFF. Written as DNA, the CDR3 is TGTGCCAGCAGCTTATTAGGGCGCCCCGGGGAGCTGTTTTTT.

This clone was detected only once. V gene TRBV4-2 combines with J gene TRBJ2-7; TRBD1 matches 7 bases. CDR1 and CDR2 from the germline V gene are LGHNA and YNFKEQ. With 1 base clipped from V and 4 bases from J, the junction kept 10 bases outside the gene matches. The CDR3 length is 16 residues. In DNA form, the CDR3 reads TGTGCCAGCAGCCAAGGAGGCACAGGGGATGGATACGAGCAGTACTTC. This sequence encodes CASSQGGTGDGYEQYF.

The chain joins TRBV6-1 to TRBJ2-7, with D perhaps TRBD2 (5 bases). Deletions cut 1 base from V and 1 base from J, with 14 bases between. Germline V lookup: CDR1 MNHNS, CDR2 SASEGT. The CDR3 is 16 residues long. The CDR3 spells CASSEGWLAVSYEQYV. Written as DNA, the CDR3 is TGTGCCAGCAGTGAAGGTTGGCTAGCCGTTTCCTACGAGCAGTACGTC.

The chain couples TRBV18 to TRBJ2-1; 9 nucleotides align to TRBD1. The germline gives CDR1 KGHSH, CDR2 LQKENI. This CDR3 region has 16 residues. With V trimmed by 5 bases and J by 9 bases, 14 bases remained unmatched. The CDR3 coding sequence is TGTGCCAGCTCAGCTCGGAACAGGGGGCAGGGTAGTGAGCAGTTCTTC. It codes for CASSARNRGQGSEQFF.

This chain links TRBV7-9 with TRBJ2-4; 8 bases align to TRBD2. CDR3 length: 14 residues. V lost 1 base to trimming and J lost 8 bases; unmatched junction nucleotides: 4. CDR1 is SEHNR and CDR2 is FQNEAQ in the germline V gene (reference sequence). CDR3 bases: TGTGCCAGCAGCTTAGGGGGACTAGGTTACATTCAGTACTTC. Its translation: CASSLGGLGYIQYF.

This clone was seen only a few times. The sample contains more than one DNA sequence encoding this CDR3. The gene calls are TRBV7-2 and TRBJ1-6; no reliable D call. The CDR3 has 12 residues. Germline CDR1 is SGHTA and CDR2 is FQGNSA. V lost 1 base and J 9 bases, leaving 4 bases between the germline ends. CDR3 nucleotide sequence: TGTGCCAGCAGCTTAGGGGGTTCACCCCTCCACTTT. Translation: CASSLGGSPLHF.

J is TRBJ2-5 and V is TRBV15; a weak D match, TRBD2 (5 bases). The V end lost 2 bases, the J end lost 5 bases, and 9 bases lay between the germline ends. The V gene's germline CDR1 is LNHNV and CDR2 YYDKDF (reference sequence). The CDR3 loop spans 13 amino acids. The CDR3 loop is CATSRSLAETQYF. The DNA of the CDR3 is TGTGCCACCAGCAGATCCCTAGCTGAGACCCAGTACTTC. Looking up the rest from reference TRBV15 and TRBJ2-5 gives the full variable domain: DAMVIQNPRYQVTQFGKPVTLSCSQTLNHNVMYWYQQKSSQAPKLLFHYYDKDFNNEADTPDNFQSRRPNTSFCFLDIRSPGLGDTAMYLCATSRSLAETQYFGPGTRLLVL.

The rearrangement links TRBV19 to TRBJ2-1; D may be TRBD1 (5 bases). V lost 5 bases and J lost 7, with 21 bases in between. The CDR3 consists of 16 residues. Per the germline V gene, CDR1 is LNHDA and CDR2 is SQIVND (reference sequence). DNA of the CDR3: TGTGCCAGTAGTCAGGGATCAGGGTCTTTCTGGAATGAGCAGTTCTTC. Its translation: CASSQGSGSFWNEQFF.

The V gene is TRBV5-6, the J gene TRBJ2-1, with 7 bases matching TRBD1. The V and J ends lost 0 bases and 10 bases, in that order; junction bases with no gene match: 4. Germline V lookup: CDR1 SGHDT, CDR2 YYEEEE. The CDR3 length is 13 residues. The CDR3 nucleotides read TGTGCCAGCAGCTTGGTCACAGGGGAGGAGCAGTTCTTC. Protein product: CASSLVTGEEQFF.

To note about this clone: The sample holds other DNA sequences that translate to the same CDR3. The CDR3 coding sequence is TGTGCCAGCAGCCTAACCTCCCCGGGCCACGAGCAGTACGTT. Its protein product is CASSLTSPGHEQYV. The chain links TRBV7-8 to TRBJ2-7; D call uncertain. Germline V gene data show CDR1 as SGHVS and CDR2 as FQNEAQ. This CDR3 has 14 amino acids.

The gene calls are TRBV27 and TRBJ1-2; no clear D. V lost 3 bases and J 0 bases, leaving 5 bases between the germline ends. There are 13 residues in the CDR3. Germline V gene lookup returns CDR1 MNHEY and CDR2 SMNVEV (reference sequence). In nucleotides, the CDR3 is TGTGCCAGCAGTTTCTTCCCTAACTATGGCTACACCTTC. Translating gives CASSFFPNYGYTF.

This clone was seen a single time. This sequence joins TRBV6-5 and TRBJ2-2, with D possibly matching TRBD1 (5 bases). Trimming pared 5 bases from V and 3 bases from J, leaving 7 bases between. In germline, CDR1 is MNHEY, CDR2 SVGAGI. The CDR3 spans 13 residues. CDR3 coding DNA: TGTGCCAGCAGTAGGGGATACACCGGGGAGCTGTTTTTT. It codes for CASSRGYTGELFF.